The 10 T cell receptor beta chains below were found in one sample sequenced in a study of cytomegalovirus exposure and HLA in healthy donors. Vbeta (60) and Jbeta (13) primers were used in the PCR. Assay used: immunoSEQ multiplex PCR; TCRdb lists only in-frame clones, some missing. Among roughly 150,000 clones listed, roughly 80% were seen once. The specimen was PBMCs. All receptors come from a man aged 40-49 years in good health and CMV-seropositive.

This clone was observed a handful of times. J is TRBJ2-2 and V is TRBV10-2, with 7 nucleotides matching TRBD2. After removal of 8 bases from V and 3 bases from J, the junction contained 9 bases not matched to a gene. Germline assignment: CDR1 WSHSY and CDR2 SAAADI. The CDR3 loop spans 15 amino acids. CDR3 DNA sequence: TGCGCCAGCCTGGGGGGGGAGTCTTACACCGGGGAGCTGTTTTTT. This codes for CASLGGESYTGELFF.

The V gene is TRBV7-2, the J gene TRBJ1-1; D perhaps matches TRBD1 (6 bases). CDR1 is SGHTA and CDR2 is FQGNSA in the germline V gene. This CDR3 is 15 amino acids long. Trimming took 5 bases from V and 6 from J, leaving 19 bases between them. This CDR3 is CASSPGGGGAAEAFF. In nucleotides, the CDR3 is TGTGCCAGCAGCCCCGGGGGAGGGGGGGCCGCTGAAGCTTTCTTT.

This clone was observed a few times. The rearrangement links TRBV7-8 to TRBJ2-7, with 9 nucleotides matching TRBD1. V was clipped by 5 bases and J by 0 bases; unmatched bases: 8. Germline values: CDR1 SGHVS, CDR2 FQNEAQ. This CDR3 has 16 amino acids. The CDR3 coding sequence is TGTGCCAGCAGCCGCCACCGGGACAGGGACTCCTACGAGCAGTACTTC. Protein product: CASSRHRDRDSYEQYF.

The chain combines TRBV14 with TRBJ2-2; a possible D gene is TRBD1 (7 bases). The germline CDR1 and CDR2 sequences are SGHDN and FVKESK. Trimming stripped 1 base from V and 4 bases from J, with 13 bases between. The CDR3 sequence is 16 residues long. CDR3 DNA sequence: TGTGCCAGCAGCCAAGGCTACAGGGGAGGCACCGGGGAGCTGTTTTTT. This encodes CASSQGYRGGTGELFF.

The chain employs TRBV7-2 and TRBJ2-7; the D is unclear. Trimming left V 0 bases short and J 7 bases short, with 16 bases between. Germline-derived CDR1 and CDR2 are SGHTA and FQGNSA. This CDR3 region has 15 residues. Written as DNA, the CDR3 is TGTGCCAGCAGCTTAGCGGGTGCCGTTCGCGGTGAGCAGTACTTC. Protein: CASSLAGAVRGEQYF.

V is TRBV5-8 and J is TRBJ2-4, with D possibly TRBD1 on 6 matching bases. From germline, CDR1 is SGHTS and CDR2 YDEGEE. Trimming took off 3 bases at V and 8 bases at J, with 9 bases between the two ends. This CDR3 comprises 12 residues. CDR3 sequence (DNA): TGTGCCAGCAGCTCCACAGGGTACATTCAGTACTTC. It specifies CASSSTGYIQYF. Variable domain in full (rest from reference TRBV5-8 and TRBJ2-4): EAGVTQSPTHLIKTRGQQATLRCSPISGHTSVYWYQQALGLGLQFLLWYDEGEERNRGNFPPRFSGRQFPNYSSELNVNALELEDSALYLCASSSTGYIQYFGAGTRLSVL.

This sequence joins TRBV5-8 and TRBJ1-5; D possibly corresponds to TRBD1 (5 bases). CDR1 SGHTS and CDR2 YDEGEE come from the germline V gene. Trimming shortened V by 0 bases and J by 3 bases, and 7 bases separated the two germline ends. The CDR3 consists of 14 residues. The CDR3 DNA reads as TGTGCCAGCAGCTTGGGACAGTTCAATCAGCCCCAGCATTTT. Amino acids: CASSLGQFNQPQHF.

J is TRBJ1-1 and V is TRBV13; 8 bases map to TRBD1. In germline, CDR1 is PRHDT, CDR2 FYEKMQ (reference sequence). This CDR3 has 22 residues. Trimming removed 4 bases from V and 2 bases from J; junction bases left unmatched: 27. The CDR3 DNA reads TGTGCCAGCAGCTCGATTTTTTGGGATCAGGACAGGGAAGTTAGGTTTAACACTGAAGCTTTCTTT. Translation: CASSSIFWDQDREVRFNTEAFF.

This chain links TRBV6-5 with TRBJ1-3; D ambiguous. The CDR3 is 15 residues long. The V end was cut by 6 bases, the J end by 0 bases, with 12 bases between. The germline V gene encodes CDR1 MNHEY and CDR2 SVGAGI. CDR3 sequence: CASRSGSHSGNTIYF. DNA of the CDR3: TGTGCCAGCAGAAGCGGATCTCACTCTGGAAACACCATATATTTT.

The chain recombines TRBV9 with TRBJ2-1; TRBD2 is a possible D gene (6 bases). Deletions cut 4 bases from V and 4 bases from J, with 15 bases between. CDR3 length equals 15 residues. Germline V gene data show CDR1 as SGDLS and CDR2 as YYNGEE. CDR3: CASSPGGTGYNEQFF. The DNA for the CDR3 is TGTGCCAGCAGCCCCGGGGGTACGGGTTACAATGAGCAGTTCTTC.